This T cell receptor (beta chain) is drawn from a study of control samples from healthy donors and cancer patients. Germline V gene sequence: CDR1 SGHDT, CDR2 YYEEEE. This CDR3 region has 13 residues. Trimming left V 2 bases short and J 3 bases short, with 8 bases between. Assay used: immunoSEQ multiplex PCR; TCRdb lists only in-frame clones, some missing. Of about 110,000 clones listed, 70% to 85% are singletons. This chain connects TRBV5-6 to TRBJ1-2, with D possibly being TRBD1 (6 bases). The sample taken for sequencing was blood. The receptor comes from a man between 18 and 29 years old in good health. CDR3 in amino acids: CASSFRGDYGYTF. For the CDR3, the DNA is TGTGCCAGCAGCTTTAGGGGGGACTATGGCTACACCTTC.